The 14 T cell receptor beta chains given below trace back to one sample, sequenced in a study of blood T cell repertoires in COVID-19. Here immunoSEQ multiplex PCR was the method, and the copy in TCRdb shows in-frame clones only, minus some. This table holds more than 350,000 clones, about 88% found once. The material sequenced was PBMCs or T cells enriched from blood (not recorded which). These receptors originate from a woman younger than 30 who had been exposed to COVID-19.

V gene TRBV5-4 combines with J gene TRBJ2-1, with 9 bases identical to TRBD2. Germline CDR1 reads SGHNT; CDR2 reads YYREEE (reference sequence). Germline trimming cut 0 bases from V and 2 bases from J; bases unmatched to any gene: 12. The CDR3 sequence is 19 residues long. CDR3 in amino acids: CASSLAELGGRATYNEQFF. The CDR3 DNA follows: TGTGCCAGCAGCTTGGCCGAGCTCGGCGGGAGGGCCACCTACAATGAGCAGTTCTTC.

This clone was recorded a few times. The CDR3 DNA follows: TGTGCCAGCAGTGAATTCGGAGCGGGTGAGAACACTGAAGCTTTCTTT. This translates into CASSEFGAGENTEAFF. The rearrangement uses TRBV25-1 and TRBJ1-1; D is uncertain. The V and J ends lost 1 base and 1 base respectively, with 13 bases between them. CDR1 and CDR2 from the germline V gene are MGHDK and SYGVNS. The CDR3 has 16 amino acids.

This chain links TRBV9 with TRBJ2-2; the match to TRBD2 covers 14 bases. Trimming took 4 bases from V and 4 from J; bases not matched to a gene: 9. The CDR3 is made up of 18 amino acids. Germline CDR1 reads SGDLS; CDR2 reads YYNGEE. In nucleotides, the CDR3 is TGTGCCAGCAGCTCTCGGACTAGCGGGGGGATGGCCACCGGGGAGCTGTTTTTT. This codes for CASSSRTSGGMATGELFF.

The gene calls are TRBV28 and TRBJ1-5; TRBD1 matches 7 bases. The CDR3 is 15 residues long. V dropped 2 bases and J dropped 2; count of bases not matched to a gene: 3. Germline-derived CDR1 and CDR2 are MDHEN and SYDVKM. The CDR3, as DNA: TGTGCCAGCAGTTTACAGGGGGGAGGCAATCAGCCCCAGCATTTT. This translates into CASSLQGGGNQPQHF.

The V gene is TRBV27, the J gene TRBJ1-4; a possible D gene is TRBD1 (5 bases). Per the germline V gene, CDR1 is MNHEY and CDR2 is SMNVEV (reference sequence). The CDR3 spans 12 residues. Trimming cost V 7 bases and J 3 bases, with 6 bases left between them. The CDR3 nucleotides read TGTGCCAGCAAGGGGCCTAATGAAAAACTGTTTTTT. Encoded protein: CASKGPNEKLFF.

The chain joins TRBV11-2 to TRBJ1-5; 7 bases are shared with TRBD1. V dropped 1 base and J dropped 3; count of bases not matched to a gene: 3. CDR1 and CDR2 from the germline V gene are SGHAT and FQNNGV. This CDR3 comprises 15 residues. The CDR3 loop reads CASSLGGQPNQPQHF. The CDR3 DNA is TGTGCCAGCAGCTTAGGGGGACAGCCCAATCAGCCCCAGCATTTT. The full variable domain, completed using reference TRBV11-2 and TRBJ1-5, is EAGVAQSPRYKIIEKRQSVAFWCNPISGHATLYWYQQILGQGPKLLIQFQNNGVVDDSQLPKDRFSAERLKGVDSTLKIQPAKLEDSAVYLCASSLGGQPNQPQHFGDGTRLSIL.

The rearrangement joins TRBV29-1 to TRBJ1-2; TRBD1 matches 7 bases. There are 13 residues in the CDR3. V lost 7 bases and J lost 0; bases outside the gene matches: 5. The germline gives CDR1 SQVTM, CDR2 ANQGSEA. The CDR3 sequence is CSGGGQTNYGYTF. The CDR3 DNA is TGCAGCGGAGGGGGACAGACTAACTATGGCTACACCTTC.

Turning to this clone: At one end, the junction sequence differs from germline, possibly due to a read error. The V call is TRBV5-5, the J call TRBJ1-1, with D maybe TRBD1 (6 bases). The germline gives CDR1 SGHKS, CDR2 YYEKEE (reference sequence). The CDR3 sequence is 13 residues long. The CDR3 bases are TGTGCCAGCAGTTTGGGGGGCTTCACTGAAGCTTTCTTT. Protein sequence: CASSLGGFTEAFF.

This sequence joins TRBV5-1 and TRBJ2-7, with D perhaps matching TRBD1 (6 bases). CDR1 and CDR2 (germline): SGHRS, YFSETQ. The CDR3 spans 15 residues. Trimming shortened V by 1 base and J by 1 base, and 12 bases separated the two germline ends. The CDR3 bases are TGCGCCAGCAGCTTGAAGGGGGACATTTCCTACGAGCAGTACTTC. Translated, it gives CASSLKGDISYEQYF. Together with reference TRBV5-1 and TRBJ2-7, the CDR3 gives the full variable domain: KAGVTQTPRYLIKTRGQQVTLSCSPISGHRSVSWYQQTPGQGLQFLFEYFSETQRNKGNFPGRFSGRQFSNSRSEMNVSTLELGDSALYLCASSLKGDISYEQYFGPGTRLTVT.

V is TRBV6-1 and J is TRBJ1-2; 7 nucleotides match TRBD1. The CDR3 consists of 15 residues. Trimming at V came to 2 bases and at J to 6 bases, leaving 9 bases not matched to a gene. The germline CDR1 and CDR2 sequences are MNHNS and SASEGT. In nucleotides, the CDR3 is TGTGCCAGCAGTGAACCGGGACAGACGAGGGATGGCTACACCTTC. As protein: CASSEPGQTRDGYTF.

This clone appeared once. The gene calls are TRBV7-2 and TRBJ1-1, with D uncertain. Trimming pared 6 bases from V and 2 bases from J, leaving 4 bases between. From germline, CDR1 is SGHTA and CDR2 FQGNSA. CDR3 length: 11 residues. The CDR3 here is CASRSNTEAFF. Here the CDR3 DNA reads TGTGCCAGCAGATCTAACACTGAAGCTTTCTTT.

This chain joins TRBV13 and TRBJ1-1, with D maybe TRBD1 (5 bases). V was clipped by 5 bases and J by 3 bases, with 13 bases between them. CDR3 length: 14 amino acids. Germline assignment: CDR1 PRHDT and CDR2 FYEKMQ (reference sequence). CDR3 amino acids: CASSPYLGDTEAFF. The CDR3 DNA is TGTGCCAGCAGCCCATATTTAGGGGACACTGAAGCTTTCTTT.

The V and J genes are TRBV19 and TRBJ1-6; possible D gene TRBD1, 6 bases. Germline V gene lookup returns CDR1 LNHDA and CDR2 SQIVND (reference sequence). CDR3 length: 13 residues. With 7 bases removed from V and 3 bases from J, the gap between germline ends came to 7 bases. CDR3 nucleotide sequence: TGTGCCAGTATGGACAGCTATAATTCACCCCTCCACTTT. It codes for CASMDSYNSPLHF.

This clone has more than one count but fewer than ten. This chain joins TRBV19 and TRBJ1-1; D gene unclear. The CDR3 extends over 14 amino acids. With 5 bases removed from V and 1 base from J, the gap between germline ends came to 11 bases. Germline V lookup: CDR1 LNHDA, CDR2 SQIVND (reference sequence). As DNA, the CDR3 is TGTGCCAGTAGTCCCCGACCGGGGAACACTGAAGCTTTCTTT. This sequence encodes CASSPRPGNTEAFF.